This T cell receptor beta chain stems from a study of response to subunit inactivated influenza vaccine. TCRdb redid the calling of the RT-PCR reads with MiXCR, one entry per CDR3 protein. The sample has a few hundred thousand distinct CDR3 sequences, 21% seen once; the top ten hold roughly 10%. The clonotype comes from a man aged 50 to 75 who received an inactivated influenza vaccine. Here the sequenced sample was PBMCs from blood, taken approximately 22 months after vaccination.

The CDR3 here is CAAAASPNEKLFF. CDR3 coding DNA: TGTGCCGCCGCAGCGAGCCCTAATGAAAAACTGTTTTTT. The chain couples TRBV10-3 to TRBJ1-4; D gene uncertain. The germline V gene encodes CDR1 ENHRY and CDR2 SYGVKD. The CDR3 consists of 13 residues. V gave up 11 bases and J gave up 3 bases, with 13 bases separating them.